The clone carrying this T cell receptor (beta chain) has a single count. This sample was included in a study of blood T cell repertoires in COVID-19. Background on the study: From the United States, Italy and Spain came samples of acute and convalescent COVID-19. T cells, B-cell-depleted T cells, or PBMCs supplied cDNA or gDNA.

Germline CDR1 LGHDT, CDR2 YNNKEL (reference sequence). J was trimmed by 8 bases and V by 4 bases; bases with no gene match: 5. The CDR3 has 13 amino acids. As processed by the authors: Reference gene primers were amplified, and this amplification served to estimate nucleated cell counts. Sequenced by immunoSEQ multiplex PCR; TCRdb stores in-frame clones only, minus some. That table is the source of V, J and clone size, and D and trimming were worked out from the DNA. Of some 50,000 clones in the sample, about 90% are singletons; the top ten hold about 3.5%. Sequenced: peripheral blood. The source is a human donor in a cohort sampled during active COVID-19. The V and J genes are TRBV3-1 (or the pseudogene TRBV3-2) and TRBJ2-1; 7 bases match TRBD1. This CDR3 reads CASSRDSLDEQFF. The CDR3 DNA reads as TGTGCCAGCAGCCGGGACAGCCTCGATGAGCAGTTCTTC.